This T cell receptor (beta chain) came from a study of neurological immune-mediated disorders (dated by TCRdb to between 2018 and 2020). About the investigation overall: Peripheral blood TCR-beta repertoires from patients with HTLV-I-associated myelopathy (HAM/TSP), patients with multiple sclerosis, and healthy controls were compared in the study using UMI-based sequencing. The cohort comprised 68 subjects: roughly 15 HAM/TSP patients, approximately 34 multiple sclerosis patients and around 20 healthy controls. Alongside PBMC samples, the set of some 98 TCR-beta libraries contained longitudinal samples, technical triplicates, and paired CD4+ and CD8+ T-cell subsets that had been sorted.

V was cut back by 0 bases and J by 1 base, leaving a gap of 10 bases between them. Spanning cysteine to phenylalanine, the CDR3 consists of 15 amino acids. Only the CDR3 part of the read is kept: 45 bases, read in frame from the first base. The germline V gene (reference sequence) sets CDR1 to LNHNV and CDR2 to YYDKDF. The sample holds many counts of this clonotype. Its antigen specificity is not known. No much larger clone is present one base from it, and per-base qualities are unavailable. What the authors observed across the whole study: No identical CDR3 amino acid sequences were found to be shared among expanded clones across subjects, suggesting that TCR-beta repertoires were private in all groups. TCR clonal expansion was highest in HAM/TSP patients and lowest in MS patients, with MS patients falling below even healthy controls.

Blood bank volunteers in Maryland, USA served as the healthy controls. For sorted-subset TCR libraries, 1 million sorted CD4+ or CD8+ T cells were used. Peripheral blood was subjected to Ficoll-Hypaque density gradient centrifugation to isolate PBMCs, which were then cryopreserved in liquid nitrogen. Paired sorted CD4+ and CD8+ subsets came from healthy controls, HAM/TSP patients and MS patients. cDNA synthesis used template-switch 5'RACE with a primer carrying a 10-nucleotide random unique molecular identifier tagging each TCR transcript. Every sequencing run covered 15-18 subjects and yielded more than 170 million TCR-beta sequences. The RNeasy kit was used for extraction of total RNA. Using the KAPA Real-time Library Amplification kit, TCR-beta VDJ regions were amplified with primers for the TCR constant region and the 5'RACE anchor. Sample indexes and Illumina adaptors were added in a first PCR, and a second PCR then increased library yield. After purification with Ampure beads, the TCR product of roughly 650 bp was size-selected on a 2% E-gel SizeSelection system. Before pooling, library quality was checked on a Bioanalyzer, concentration was measured with Qubit, and libraries were quantified with the Kapa Library Quantification kit. Libraries were sequenced paired-end 2 x 150 bp on an Illumina HiSeq 2500. To increase sequence diversity, about 24-32% phiX was spiked into each library pool. The original methods were these. Quality-filtered reads were processed with the UMI-based MiGEC pipeline, and over 75% of raw TCR sequences were removed by the MiGEC pipeline during error correction. VDJ genes were aligned to IMGT germline references, and clonotypes were defined by unique CDR3 amino acid sequence plus V-J genes. VDJtools evaluated clonal expansion, Shannon diversity and CDR3 relatedness (CalcPairwiseDistances, ClusterSamples); CLCbio workbench built phylogenetic trees. Expanded clones were defined as having at least 8 unique UMIs, based on coefficient-of-variation modelling across technical triplicates. In-frame beta chains were kept once TCRdb had trimmed the public reads at Q25 with fastp and called clones with MiXCR. CDR3 protein sequences are deduplicated, and each keeps its most common genes and DNA. These V and J calls are TCRdb output, not the study's own analysis. The sample table lists about 16,000 distinct CDR3 sequences, around 9.7% of them with a count of one. Together, the top ten hold around 42% of the sample.

Input material: CD8+ T cells from blood. The chain links TRBV15 with TRBJ2-7; a tentative D match to TRBD2 spans 5 bases. The TCR comes from a man over 45 in good health. CDR3 protein: CATSRERTLSYEQYF. The base sequence is TGTGCCACCAGCAGAGAACGGACTTTGTCCTACGAGCAGTACTTC.